This T cell receptor (beta chain) derives from a study of blood T cell repertoires in COVID-19. The germline V gene has CDR1 MDHEN and CDR2 SYDVKM. The CDR3 consists of 14 residues. Trimming took 2 bases from V and 8 from J; bases not matched to a gene: 5. Sequencing was performed with immunoSEQ multiplex PCR; in TCRdb, only in-frame clones are kept and a portion is missing. The sample lists hundreds of thousands of clones; 75% to 85% were seen once. The sequencing sample was made of peripheral blood. The origin of this receptor is a woman aged 25 to 39 with COVID-19, enrolled during active disease. This chain joins TRBV28 and TRBJ1-4; 7 nucleotides align to TRBD1. The CDR3 sequence: CASSLTGEAEKLFF. The CDR3 nucleotides read TGTGCCAGCAGTTTAACAGGGGAGGCGGAAAAACTGTTTTTT.